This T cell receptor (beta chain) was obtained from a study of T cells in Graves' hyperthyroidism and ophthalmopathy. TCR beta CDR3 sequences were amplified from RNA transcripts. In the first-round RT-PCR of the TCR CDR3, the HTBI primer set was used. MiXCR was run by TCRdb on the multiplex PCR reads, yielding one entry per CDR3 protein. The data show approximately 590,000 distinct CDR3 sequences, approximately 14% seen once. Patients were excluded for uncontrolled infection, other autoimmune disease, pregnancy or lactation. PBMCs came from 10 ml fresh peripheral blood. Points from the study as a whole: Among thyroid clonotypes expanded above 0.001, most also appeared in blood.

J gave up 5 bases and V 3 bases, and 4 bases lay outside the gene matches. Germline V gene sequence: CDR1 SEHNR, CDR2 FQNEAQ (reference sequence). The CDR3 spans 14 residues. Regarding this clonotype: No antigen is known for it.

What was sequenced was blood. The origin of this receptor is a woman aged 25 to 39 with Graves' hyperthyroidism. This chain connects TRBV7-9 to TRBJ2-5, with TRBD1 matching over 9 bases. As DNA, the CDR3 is TGTGCCAGCAGCTTGGGACAGGGTTTTGAGACCCAGTACTTC. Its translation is CASSLGQGFETQYF.